This T cell receptor beta chain was observed in a study of T cell repertoires in cytomegalovirus infection. Study-wide context: CMV epitopes that were recently identified and HLA-C-restricted were used alongside well-studied HLA-B-restricted ones.

V dropped 5 bases and J dropped 0 bases, with 11 bases sitting between them. The V gene's germline CDR1 is LNHDA and CDR2 SQIVND (reference sequence). CDR3 length: 15 residues. TCRdb analysed the reads with MiXCR anew, one entry per CDR3 protein. The sample shows roughly 120,000 distinct CDR3 sequences, about 32% of them seen only once. With respect to this clonotype: The antigen remains undetermined.

Study-wide results and limits: The study identified carriers of CMV plus the relevant HLA from cumulative public TCR beta family frequency. Ex vivo responses were dominated by HLA-C-restricted CMV-specific TCR beta clonotypes.

Sequenced material: CD8+ T cells from cultured PBMCs, taken from culture after CMV antigen stimulation. The chain combines TRBV19 with TRBJ2-1; no clear D. This clonotype was obtained from a human donor in good health (CMV status not recorded). Some clones in this sample may be carry-over from other donors' samples. CDR3 bases: TGTGCCAGTAGTCTTGCATCCTACTCCTACAATGAGCAGTTCTTC. Translating it yields CASSLASYSYNEQFF.